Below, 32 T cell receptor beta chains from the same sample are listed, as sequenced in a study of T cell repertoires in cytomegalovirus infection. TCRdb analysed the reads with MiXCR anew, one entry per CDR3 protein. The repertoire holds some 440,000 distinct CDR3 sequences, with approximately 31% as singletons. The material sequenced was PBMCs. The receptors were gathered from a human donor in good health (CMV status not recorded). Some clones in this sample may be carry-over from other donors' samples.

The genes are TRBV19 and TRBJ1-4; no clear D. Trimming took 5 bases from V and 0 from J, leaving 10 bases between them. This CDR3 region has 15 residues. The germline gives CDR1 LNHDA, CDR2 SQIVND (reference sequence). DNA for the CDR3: TGTGCCAGTAGTGGCCAGATCGCAACTAATGAAAAACTGTTTTTT. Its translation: CASSGQIATNEKLFF. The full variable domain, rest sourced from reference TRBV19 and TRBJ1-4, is DGGITQSPKYLFRKEGQNVTLSCEQNLNHDAMYWYRQDPGQGLRLIYYSQIVNDFQKGDIAEGYSVSREKKESFPLTVTSAQKNPTAFYLCASSGQIATNEKLFFGSGTQLSVL.

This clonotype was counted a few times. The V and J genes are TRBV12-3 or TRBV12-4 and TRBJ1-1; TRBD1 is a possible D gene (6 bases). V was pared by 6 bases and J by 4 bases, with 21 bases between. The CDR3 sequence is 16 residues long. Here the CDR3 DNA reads TGTGCCAGCAGCCTCAGGGTTTCCAAACAGGGCACTGAAGCTTTCTTT. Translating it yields CASSLRVSKQGTEAFF.

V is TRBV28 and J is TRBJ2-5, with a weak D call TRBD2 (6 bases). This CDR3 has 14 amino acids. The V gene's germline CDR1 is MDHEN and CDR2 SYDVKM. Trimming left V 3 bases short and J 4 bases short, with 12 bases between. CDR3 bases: TGTGCCAGCAGTTTCTTAGCGCGGGGAGAGACCCAGTACTTC. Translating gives CASSFLARGETQYF.

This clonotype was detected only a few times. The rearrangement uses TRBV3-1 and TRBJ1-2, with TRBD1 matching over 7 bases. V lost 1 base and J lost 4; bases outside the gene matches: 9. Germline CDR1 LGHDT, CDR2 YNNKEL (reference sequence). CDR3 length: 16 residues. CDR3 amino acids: CASSQAALRGSYGYTF. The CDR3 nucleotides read TGTGCCAGCAGCCAAGCGGCGCTCAGGGGGTCCTATGGCTACACCTTC.

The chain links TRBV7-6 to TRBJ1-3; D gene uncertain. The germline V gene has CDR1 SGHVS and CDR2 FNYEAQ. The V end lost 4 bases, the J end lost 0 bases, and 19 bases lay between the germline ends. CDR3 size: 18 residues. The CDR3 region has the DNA TGTGCCAGCAGCTCCCCTCTGTTGGCCAGCATCTCTGGAAACACCATATATTTT. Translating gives CASSSPLLASISGNTIYF. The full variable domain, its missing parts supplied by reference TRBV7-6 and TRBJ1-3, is GAGVSQSPRYKVTKRGQDVALRCDPISGHVSLYWYRQALGQGPEFLTYFNYEAQQDKSGLPNDRFSAERPEGSISTLTIQRTEQRDSAMYRCASSSPLLASISGNTIYFGEGSWLTVV.

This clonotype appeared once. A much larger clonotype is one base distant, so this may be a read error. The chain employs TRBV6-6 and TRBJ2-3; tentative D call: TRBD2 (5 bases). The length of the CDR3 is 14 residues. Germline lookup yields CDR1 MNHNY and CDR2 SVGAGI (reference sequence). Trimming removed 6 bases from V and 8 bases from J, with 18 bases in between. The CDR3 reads CASREEMVASTQYF. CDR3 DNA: TGTGCCAGCAGAGAAGAAATGGTAGCGAGTACGCAGTATTTT.

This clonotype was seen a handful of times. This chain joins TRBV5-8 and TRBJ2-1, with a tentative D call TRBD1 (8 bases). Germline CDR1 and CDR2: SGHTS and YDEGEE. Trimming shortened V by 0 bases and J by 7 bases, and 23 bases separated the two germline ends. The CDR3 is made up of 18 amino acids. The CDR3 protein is CASSLGAEADRGGNEQFF. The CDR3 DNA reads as TGTGCCAGCAGCTTGGGGGCAGAGGCTGACAGGGGAGGGAATGAGCAGTTCTTC.

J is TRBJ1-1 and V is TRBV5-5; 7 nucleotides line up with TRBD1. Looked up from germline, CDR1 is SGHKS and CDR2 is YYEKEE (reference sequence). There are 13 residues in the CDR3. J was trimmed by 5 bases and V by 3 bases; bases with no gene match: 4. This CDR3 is CASSYDRATEAFF. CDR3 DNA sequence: TGTGCCAGCAGCTACGACAGGGCTACTGAAGCTTTCTTT. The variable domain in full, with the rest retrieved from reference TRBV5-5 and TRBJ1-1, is DAGVTQSPTHLIKTRGQQVTLRCSPISGHKSVSWYQQVLGQGPQFIFQYYEKEERGRGNFPDRFSARQFPNYSSELNVNALLLGDSALYLCASSYDRATEAFFGQGTRLTVV.

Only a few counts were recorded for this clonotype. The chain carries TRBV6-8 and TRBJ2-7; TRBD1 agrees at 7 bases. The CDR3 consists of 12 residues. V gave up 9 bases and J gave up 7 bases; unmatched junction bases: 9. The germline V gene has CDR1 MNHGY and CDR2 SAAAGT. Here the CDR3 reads CASSTGLGEQYF. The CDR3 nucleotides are TGTGCCAGTTCGACAGGGTTGGGTGAGCAGTACTTC.

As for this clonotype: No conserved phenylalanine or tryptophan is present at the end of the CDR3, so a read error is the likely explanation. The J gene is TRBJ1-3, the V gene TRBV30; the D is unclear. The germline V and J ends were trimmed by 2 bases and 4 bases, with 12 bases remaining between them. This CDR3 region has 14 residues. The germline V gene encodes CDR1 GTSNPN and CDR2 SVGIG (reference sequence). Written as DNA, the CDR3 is TGTGCCTGGAGTTTGGGCAGTTACGGAAACACCATATATTGT. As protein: CAWSLGSYGNTIYC.

The CDR3: CSARDHSSGQGNQPQHF. The CDR3 bases are TGCAGTGCTAGAGATCATTCTTCGGGACAGGGAAATCAGCCCCAGCATTTT. The chain combines TRBV20-1 with TRBJ1-5; 9 bases align to TRBD1. J was trimmed by 4 bases and V by 0 bases; bases with no gene match: 10. The CDR3 sequence is 17 residues long. Germline V gene sequence: CDR1 DFQATT, CDR2 SNEGSKA (reference sequence).

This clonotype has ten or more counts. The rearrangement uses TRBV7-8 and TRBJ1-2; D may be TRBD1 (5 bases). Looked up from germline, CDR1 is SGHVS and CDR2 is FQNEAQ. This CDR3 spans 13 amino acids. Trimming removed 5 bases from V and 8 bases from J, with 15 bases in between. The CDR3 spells CASSPGQGGGYTF. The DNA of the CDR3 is TGTGCCAGCAGCCCAGGCCAGGGAGGGGGCTACACCTTC.

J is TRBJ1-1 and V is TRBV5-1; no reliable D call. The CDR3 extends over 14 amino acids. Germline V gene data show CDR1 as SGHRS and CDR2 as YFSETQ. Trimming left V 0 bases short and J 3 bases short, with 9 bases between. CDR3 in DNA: TGCGCCAGCAGCTTGGAAGGGTCGGACACTGAAGCTTTCTTT. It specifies CASSLEGSDTEAFF.

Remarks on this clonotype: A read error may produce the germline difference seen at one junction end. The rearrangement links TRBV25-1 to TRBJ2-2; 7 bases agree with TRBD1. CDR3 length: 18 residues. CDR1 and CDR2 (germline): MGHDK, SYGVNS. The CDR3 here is CARSPPPDRVKNTGELFF. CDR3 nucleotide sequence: TGTGCCCGCAGCCCGCCCCCCGACAGGGTAAAGAACACCGGGGAGCTGTTTTTT.

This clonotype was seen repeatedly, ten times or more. CDR3 residues: CASSLSTSGGREQYF. The CDR3, as DNA: TGTGCCAGCAGCTTAAGTACTAGCGGGGGGAGAGAGCAGTACTTC. V is TRBV7-2 and J is TRBJ2-7; 12 bases are a match to TRBD2. The V segment lost 2 bases and the J segment 7 bases; nucleotides outside the gene matches: 6. Germline V lookup: CDR1 SGHTA, CDR2 FQGNSA. The CDR3 loop spans 15 amino acids.

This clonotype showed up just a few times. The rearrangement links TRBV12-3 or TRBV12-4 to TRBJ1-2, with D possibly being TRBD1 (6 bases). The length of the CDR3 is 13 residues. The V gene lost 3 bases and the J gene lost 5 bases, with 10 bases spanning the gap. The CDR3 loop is CASSLRGRYGYTF. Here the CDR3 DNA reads TGTGCCAGCAGTTTGAGGGGGAGGTATGGCTACACCTTC.

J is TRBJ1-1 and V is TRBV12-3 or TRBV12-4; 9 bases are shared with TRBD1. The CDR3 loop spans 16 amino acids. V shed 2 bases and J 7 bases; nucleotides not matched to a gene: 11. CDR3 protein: CASSLTGGGGPGEAFF. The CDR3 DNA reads TGTGCCAGCAGTTTAACAGGGGGCGGTGGACCGGGTGAAGCTTTCTTT.

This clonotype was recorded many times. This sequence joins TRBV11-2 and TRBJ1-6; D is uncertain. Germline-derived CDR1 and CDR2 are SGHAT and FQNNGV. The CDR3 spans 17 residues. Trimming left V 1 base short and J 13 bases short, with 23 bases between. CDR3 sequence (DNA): TGTGCCAGCAGCTTAGCATTAGGTTTCCGCCCAGCGAAGCCCCTCCACTTT. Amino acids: CASSLALGFRPAKPLHF.

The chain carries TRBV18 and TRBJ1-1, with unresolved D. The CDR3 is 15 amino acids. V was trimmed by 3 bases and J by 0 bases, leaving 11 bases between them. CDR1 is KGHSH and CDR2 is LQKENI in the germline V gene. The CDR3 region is CASSPGGELNTEAFF. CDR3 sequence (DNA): TGTGCCAGCTCACCTGGCGGGGAACTGAACACTGAAGCTTTCTTT.

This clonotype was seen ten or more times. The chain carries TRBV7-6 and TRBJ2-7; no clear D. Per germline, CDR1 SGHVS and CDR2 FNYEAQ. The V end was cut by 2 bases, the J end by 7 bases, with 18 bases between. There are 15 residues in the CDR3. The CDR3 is CASSLQLSGPEEQYF. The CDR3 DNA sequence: TGTGCCAGCAGCTTACAACTCTCTGGTCCGGAAGAGCAGTACTTC.

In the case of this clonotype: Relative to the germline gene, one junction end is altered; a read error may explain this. The chain's CDR3 is CSAGGTISSYIEQFF. In DNA, the CDR3 is TGCAGTGCTGGGGGGACGATTAGCTCCTACATTGAGCAGTTCTTC. J is TRBJ2-1 and V is TRBV20-1; possible D gene TRBD2, 6 bases. The CDR3 is 15 residues long. Germline-derived CDR1 and CDR2 are DFQATT and SNEGSKA (reference sequence).

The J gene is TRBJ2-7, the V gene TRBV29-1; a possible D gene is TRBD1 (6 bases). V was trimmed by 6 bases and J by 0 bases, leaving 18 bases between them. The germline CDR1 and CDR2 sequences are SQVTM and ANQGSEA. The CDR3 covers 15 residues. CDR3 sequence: CSVEIGDTYSYEQYF. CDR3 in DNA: TGCAGCGTCGAGATTGGGGACACCTACTCCTACGAGCAGTACTTC.

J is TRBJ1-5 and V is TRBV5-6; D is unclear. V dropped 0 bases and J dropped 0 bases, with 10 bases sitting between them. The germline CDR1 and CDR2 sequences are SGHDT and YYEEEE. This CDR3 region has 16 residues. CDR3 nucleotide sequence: TGTGCCAGCAGCTTGGAGGATCCCTATAGCAATCAGCCCCAGCATTTT. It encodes CASSLEDPYSNQPQHF.

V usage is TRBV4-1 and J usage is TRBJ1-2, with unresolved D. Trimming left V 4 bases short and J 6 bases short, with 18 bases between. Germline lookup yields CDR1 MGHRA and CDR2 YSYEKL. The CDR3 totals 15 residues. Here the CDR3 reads CASSPNSWYGDGYTF. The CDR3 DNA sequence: TGCGCCAGCAGCCCAAATTCTTGGTACGGGGATGGCTACACCTTC.

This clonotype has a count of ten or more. The CDR3: CSASIGVSGWGETQYF. CDR3 nucleotides: TGCAGTGCTAGCATTGGGGTCTCGGGATGGGGGGAGACCCAGTACTTC. The V call is TRBV20-1, the J call TRBJ2-5; the D gene could be TRBD1 or TRBD2 (5 bases each). Germline assignment: CDR1 DFQATT and CDR2 SNEGSKA (reference sequence). V shed 3 bases and J shed 5 bases, with 22 bases lying between them. This CDR3 contains 16 residues.

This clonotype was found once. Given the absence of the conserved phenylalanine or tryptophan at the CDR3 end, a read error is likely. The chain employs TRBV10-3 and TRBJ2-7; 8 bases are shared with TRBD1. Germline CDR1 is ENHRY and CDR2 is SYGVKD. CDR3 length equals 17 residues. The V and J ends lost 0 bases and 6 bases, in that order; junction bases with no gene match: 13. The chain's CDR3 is CAISESGPGQGGGEQYI. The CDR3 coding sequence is TGTGCCATCAGTGAGTCGGGGCCCGGACAGGGTGGGGGCGAGCAGTACATC.

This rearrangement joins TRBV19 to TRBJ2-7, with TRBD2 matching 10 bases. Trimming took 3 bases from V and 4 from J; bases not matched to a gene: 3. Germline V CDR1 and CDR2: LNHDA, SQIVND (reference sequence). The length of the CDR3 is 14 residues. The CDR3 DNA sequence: TGTGCCAGTAGTATGGGTAGCGGGGGGTACGAGCAGTACTTC. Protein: CASSMGSGGYEQYF.

CDR3 nucleotide sequence: TGTGCCAGCAAAAGGACAGGGGCAGATTCCAATCAGCCCCAGCATTTT. This encodes CASKRTGADSNQPQHF. The chain has TRBV27 and TRBJ1-5; TRBD1 aligns across 9 bases. The length of the CDR3 is 16 residues. In germline, CDR1 is MNHEY, CDR2 SMNVEV (reference sequence). J was trimmed by 3 bases and V by 7 bases; bases with no gene match: 10.

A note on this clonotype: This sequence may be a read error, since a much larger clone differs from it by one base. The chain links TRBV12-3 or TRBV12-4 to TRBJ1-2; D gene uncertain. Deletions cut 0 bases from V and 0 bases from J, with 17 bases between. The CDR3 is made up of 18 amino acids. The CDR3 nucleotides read TGTGCCAGCAGTTTAGCGCTTTATGTGGCGAGTCCTAACTATGGCTACACCTTC. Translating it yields CASSLALYVASPNYGYTF.

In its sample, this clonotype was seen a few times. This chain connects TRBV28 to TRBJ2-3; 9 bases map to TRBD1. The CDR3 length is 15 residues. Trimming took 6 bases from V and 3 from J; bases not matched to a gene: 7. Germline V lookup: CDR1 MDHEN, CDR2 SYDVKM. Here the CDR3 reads CASSVTGQGTDTQYF. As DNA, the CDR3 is TGTGCCAGCAGCGTTACGGGACAGGGTACAGATACGCAGTATTTT.

CDR3 sequence: CASSLDLKLFF. CDR3 in DNA: TGTGCCAGCAGCCTGGACCTTAAACTGTTTTTT. This chain uses TRBV12-3 or TRBV12-4 with TRBJ1-4, with D uncertain. Deletions cut 6 bases from V and 11 bases from J, with 10 bases between. The CDR3 length is 11 residues.

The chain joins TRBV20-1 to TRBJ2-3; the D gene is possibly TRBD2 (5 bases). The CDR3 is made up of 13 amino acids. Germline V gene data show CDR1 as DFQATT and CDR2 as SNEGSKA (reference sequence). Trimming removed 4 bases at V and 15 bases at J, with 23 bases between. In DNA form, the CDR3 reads TGCAGTGCTACTTCACTAGGCACCGATACGAATTATTTT. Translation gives CSATSLGTDTNYF.